This TCR beta chain is drawn from a study of cytomegalovirus exposure and HLA in healthy donors. The study's findings and limits: In vitro confirmation showed three CMV-associated chains to be CMV antigen specific.

A remark on this clone: Its specificity is unknown.

Germline-derived CDR1 and CDR2 are SGHKS and YYEKEE (reference sequence). The CDR3 sequence is 12 residues long. V lost 2 bases and J lost 8; bases outside the gene matches: 2. TCRdb's table, derived via immunoSEQ multiplex PCR, lists solely in-frame clones and lacks some. The table has about 280,000 clones, around 86% seen once. The sequencing input was PBMCs. The TCR originated in a woman under 30 in good health and CMV-seronegative. The chain couples TRBV5-5 to TRBJ1-2; the match to TRBD1 covers 8 bases. Written as DNA, the CDR3 is TGTGCCAGCAGCTTCGGACAGGGAGGCTACACCTTC. It yields the protein CASSFGQGGYTF.